This is a list of T cell receptor beta chains from one sample in a study of shared clonotypes between healthy human individuals. Profiled with immunoSEQ multiplex PCR; TCRdb holds only in-frame clones, not every one. The sample lists roughly 1.4 million clones, approximately 98.5% occurring once. The sequenced material came from naive CD4+ T cells sorted from blood. The origin of the receptors is a man under 40 in good health. CDR3s include the opening cysteine and the closing phenylalanine or tryptophan. The D gene is left open where the match is weak. Size values are once, few and many counts, or a class for expanded clones, and some rows have none.

j_gene: TRBJ2-7; d_gene: TRBD2; abundance: once; v_gene: TRBV27; CDR3nt: TGTGCCAGCAGAACCCAGTCGGGACTATTTCGCTACGAGCAGTACTTC; CDR3aa: CASRTQSGLFRYEQYF
j_gene: TRBJ2-1; d_gene: TRBD1; abundance: once; v_gene: TRBV7-9; CDR3nt: TGTGCCAGCAGCTCGACAGGGTACAATGAGCAGTTCTTC; CDR3aa: CASSSTGYNEQFF
j_gene: TRBJ2-3; d_gene: TRBD2; abundance: NA; v_gene: TRBV7-6; CDR3nt: TGTGCCAGCAGCTTAACCGGGACTAGCGGGACAGATACGCAGTATTTT; CDR3aa: CASSLTGTSGTDTQYF
j_gene: TRBJ2-7; d_gene: TRBD2; abundance: once; v_gene: TRBV7-9; CDR3nt: TGTGCCAGCAGCGCGCTGCGGGAGGGCCTCTCCTACGAGCAGTACTTC; CDR3aa: CASSALREGLSYEQYF
j_gene: TRBJ2-7; d_gene: TRBD2; abundance: NA; v_gene: TRBV5-1; CDR3nt: TGCGCCAGCAGCTTAATAGCGGGAAGCGACGAGCAGTACTTC; CDR3aa: CASSLIAGSDEQYF
j_gene: TRBJ2-1; d_gene: TRBD2; abundance: NA; v_gene: TRBV6-5; CDR3nt: TGTGCCAGCAGGGCCCTAGCGGGAGGATACAATGAGCAGTTCTTC; CDR3aa: CASRALAGGYNEQFF
j_gene: TRBJ2-1; d_gene: NA; abundance: NA; v_gene: TRBV20-1; CDR3nt: TGCAGTGCTTCGCCGGGGCAGCAGTTCTTC; CDR3aa: CSASPGQQFF
j_gene: TRBJ1-1; d_gene: TRBD1; abundance: NA; v_gene: TRBV18; CDR3nt: TGTGCCAGCTCACAATTGGACAGGGCGGACACTGAAGCTTTCTTT; CDR3aa: CASSQLDRADTEAFF
j_gene: TRBJ2-1; d_gene: TRBD2; abundance: NA; v_gene: TRBV18; CDR3nt: TGTGCCAGCTCACCACCGAGCGGGGGGAAGCACAATGAGCAGTTCTTC; CDR3aa: CASSPPSGGKHNEQFF
j_gene: TRBJ2-5; d_gene: TRBD2; abundance: NA; v_gene: TRBV4-1; CDR3nt: TGCGCCAGCAGCCAAGTTTTACTAGCGGGTCAAGAGACCCAGTACTTC; CDR3aa: CASSQVLLAGQETQYF
j_gene: TRBJ1-2; d_gene: NA; abundance: once; v_gene: TRBV29-1; CDR3nt: TGCAGCGTTGTTAGGTGGGAACAGAGCATTAGCGGCTACACCTTC; CDR3aa: CSVVRWEQSISGYTF
j_gene: TRBJ2-1; d_gene: TRBD1; abundance: NA; v_gene: TRBV29-1; CDR3nt: TGCAGCGTTGAAGATAGTGGACAGGGGTCCTACAATGAGCAGTTCTTC; CDR3aa: CSVEDSGQGSYNEQFF
j_gene: TRBJ2-3; d_gene: NA; abundance: NA; v_gene: TRBV5-6; CDR3nt: TGTGCCAGCGGAAAGACTAGACATACAGATACGCAGTATTTT; CDR3aa: CASGKTRHTDTQYF
j_gene: TRBJ2-7; d_gene: NA; abundance: NA; v_gene: TRBV6-4; CDR3nt: TGTGCCAGCAGTGAGTTCGGGGGATCGTACGAGCAGTACTTC; CDR3aa: CASSEFGGSYEQYF
j_gene: TRBJ1-2; d_gene: NA; abundance: NA; v_gene: TRBV29-1; CDR3nt: TGCAGCGTCGAGGACAGCGGGAACTATGGCTACACCTTC; CDR3aa: CSVEDSGNYGYTF
j_gene: TRBJ2-2; d_gene: NA; abundance: NA; v_gene: TRBV6-5; CDR3nt: TGTGCCAGCAGGAATATCAGGGTTCCCGGGGAGCTGTTTTTT; CDR3aa: CASRNIRVPGELFF
j_gene: TRBJ1-5; d_gene: TRBD1; abundance: NA; v_gene: TRBV18; CDR3nt: TGTGCCAGCTCGCAGGGGGCGGACAATCAGCCCCAGCATTTT; CDR3aa: CASSQGADNQPQHF
j_gene: TRBJ2-1; d_gene: TRBD1; abundance: NA; v_gene: TRBV7-9; CDR3nt: TGTGCCAGCAGCCGTGGGACAGAAACTGTCAATGAGCAGTTCTTC; CDR3aa: CASSRGTETVNEQFF
j_gene: TRBJ2-3; d_gene: NA; abundance: NA; v_gene: TRBV10-3; CDR3nt: TGTGCCATCCTACAGGGACTGGGCAGGGATACGCAGTATTTT; CDR3aa: CAILQGLGRDTQYF
j_gene: TRBJ1-5; d_gene: NA; abundance: few; v_gene: TRBV15; CDR3nt: TGTGCCACCAGCAGAGATCGGGATCAGCCCCAGCATTTT; CDR3aa: CATSRDRDQPQHF
j_gene: TRBJ2-7; d_gene: NA; abundance: once; v_gene: TRBV28; CDR3nt: TGTGCCAGCAGTACGGCCCGCTACGAGCAGTACTTC; CDR3aa: CASSTARYEQYF
j_gene: TRBJ2-3; d_gene: NA; abundance: once; v_gene: TRBV25-1; CDR3nt: TGTGCCAGCAGTCACTTACAAACAGATACGCAGTATTTT; CDR3aa: CASSHLQTDTQYF
j_gene: TRBJ2-5; d_gene: TRBD2; abundance: NA; v_gene: TRBV5-1; CDR3nt: TGCGCCAGCAGCTTGTCTTCGGTAGCGGGAGTGGGCGAGACCCAGTACTTC; CDR3aa: CASSLSSVAGVGETQYF
j_gene: TRBJ2-7; d_gene: TRBD1; abundance: NA; v_gene: TRBV30; CDR3nt: TGTGCCTGGAGGACAGGGCACGAGCAGTACTTC; CDR3aa: CAWRTGHEQYF
j_gene: TRBJ2-1; d_gene: TRBD1; abundance: NA; v_gene: TRBV9; CDR3nt: TGTGCCAGCAGCGTAGGTTATGGACAGGGGTACAATGAGCAGTTCTTC; CDR3aa: CASSVGYGQGYNEQFF
j_gene: TRBJ2-1; d_gene: NA; abundance: NA; v_gene: TRBV19; CDR3nt: TGTGCCACCGCCATGGTGGGGGGCTATGAGCAGTTCTTC; CDR3aa: CATAMVGGYEQFF
j_gene: TRBJ1-2; d_gene: TRBD1; abundance: NA; v_gene: TRBV7-6; CDR3nt: TGTGCCAGCAGGGATCCCGGGACAGGGGTAGGCTACACCTTC; CDR3aa: CASRDPGTGVGYTF
j_gene: TRBJ2-3; d_gene: NA; abundance: NA; v_gene: TRBV5-1; CDR3nt: TGCGCCAGCAGCTTGACCACTTACACAGATACGCAGTATTTT; CDR3aa: CASSLTTYTDTQYF
j_gene: TRBJ2-5; d_gene: TRBD2; abundance: NA; v_gene: TRBV5-1; CDR3nt: TGCGCCAGCAGCGGAGGACTAGCGGGAGGGGTAGGGGAGACCCAGTACTTC; CDR3aa: CASSGGLAGGVGETQYF
j_gene: TRBJ2-3; d_gene: TRBD2; abundance: NA; v_gene: TRBV7-2; CDR3nt: TGTGCCAGCAGCCCAAGGACTAGCGGGAGGGGGGCCACAGATACGCAGTATTTT; CDR3aa: CASSPRTSGRGATDTQYF
j_gene: TRBJ2-3; d_gene: TRBD2; abundance: NA; v_gene: TRBV5-1; CDR3nt: TGCGCCAGCAGCTCACGGACTAGCGGGAATACGCAGTATTTT; CDR3aa: CASSSRTSGNTQYF
j_gene: TRBJ2-1; d_gene: NA; abundance: NA; v_gene: TRBV7-2; CDR3nt: TGTGCCAGCAGCTTGCTTCCGGGACAACAACAGTTCTTC; CDR3aa: CASSLLPGQQQFF
j_gene: TRBJ1-5; d_gene: NA; abundance: NA; v_gene: TRBV19; CDR3nt: TGTGCCAGTAACGGCAGGGTCAGTCAGCCCCAGCATTTT; CDR3aa: CASNGRVSQPQHF
j_gene: TRBJ2-7; d_gene: NA; abundance: NA; v_gene: TRBV28; CDR3nt: TGTGCCAGCAGTTTTTTGGAATACGAGCAGTACTTC; CDR3aa: CASSFLEYEQYF
j_gene: TRBJ1-2; d_gene: NA; abundance: NA; v_gene: TRBV7-8; CDR3nt: TGTGCCAGCAGCTTAGACGATAGGAACTATGGCTACACCTTC; CDR3aa: CASSLDDRNYGYTF
j_gene: TRBJ1-4; d_gene: TRBD1; abundance: NA; v_gene: TRBV7-2; CDR3nt: TGTGCCAGCAGCTTATATCCGGACAGGGGGGCTGTAACTAATGAAAAACTGTTTTTT; CDR3aa: CASSLYPDRGAVTNEKLFF
j_gene: TRBJ2-7; d_gene: TRBD1; abundance: NA; v_gene: TRBV5-1; CDR3nt: TGCGCCAGCAGCTTGGGGGAGGACAGGGGAAACGAGCAGTACTTC; CDR3aa: CASSLGEDRGNEQYF
j_gene: TRBJ2-2; d_gene: NA; abundance: NA; v_gene: TRBV28; CDR3nt: TGTGCCAGCAGACTTCATCGGGAGCTGTTTTTT; CDR3aa: CASRLHRELFF
j_gene: TRBJ2-3; d_gene: TRBD1; abundance: NA; v_gene: TRBV6-1; CDR3nt: TGTGCCAGCAGCGTGGGACAGCCTAGCACAGATACGCAGTATTTT; CDR3aa: CASSVGQPSTDTQYF
j_gene: TRBJ2-1; d_gene: TRBD2; abundance: NA; v_gene: TRBV5-1; CDR3nt: TGCGCCAGCAGCTTACCTAACCGGACTAGCGGGCCCTACAATGAGCAGTTCTTC; CDR3aa: CASSLPNRTSGPYNEQFF
j_gene: TRBJ1-2; d_gene: TRBD1; abundance: NA; v_gene: TRBV18; CDR3nt: TGTGCCAGCTCACCTTCACCGGGACAGGGCTATGGCTACACCTTC; CDR3aa: CASSPSPGQGYGYTF
j_gene: TRBJ1-1; d_gene: NA; abundance: NA; v_gene: TRBV2; CDR3nt: TGTGCCAGCAGGACTTACCGGGCTTTCTTT; CDR3aa: CASRTYRAFF